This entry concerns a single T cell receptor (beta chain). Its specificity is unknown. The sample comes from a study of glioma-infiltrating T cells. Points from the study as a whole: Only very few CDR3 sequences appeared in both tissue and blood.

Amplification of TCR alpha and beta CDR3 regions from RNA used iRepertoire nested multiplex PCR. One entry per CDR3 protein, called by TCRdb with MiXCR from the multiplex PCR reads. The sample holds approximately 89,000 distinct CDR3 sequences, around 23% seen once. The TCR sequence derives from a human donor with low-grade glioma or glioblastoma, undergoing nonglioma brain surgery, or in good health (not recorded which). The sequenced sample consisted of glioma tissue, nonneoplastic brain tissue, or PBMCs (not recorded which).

CDR3 coding DNA: TGTGCCAGCAGCCCAGGACTAGCAGCCTACAATGAGCAGTTCTTC. It is translated as CASSPGLAAYNEQFF. This chain connects TRBV14 to TRBJ2-1, with 8 bases aligning to TRBD2. This CDR3 has 15 amino acids. The V gene end was trimmed by 4 bases and the J gene end by 2 bases; junction bases not matched to a gene: 4. Germline V gene sequence: CDR1 SGHDN, CDR2 FVKESK.